Listed here is a single T cell receptor beta chain. This clonotype appeared many times. The antigen it binds to is not known. No qualities accompany the bases; no much larger clone lies one base away. From the second PCR step on, the TCR alpha and beta chain libraries were amplified in separate reactions. Donor CMV status was determined by IFNgamma production from CD4+ T cells after overnight stimulation of fresh PBMCs with CMV viral lysate. CD4 T cells were positively selected using Miltenyi beads, after which CD8 T cells were positively selected from the CD4-negative fraction. After staining for CD3, CD4, CD8, CD45RA, CD27 and a live/dead dye, cells were sorted on a BD Aria II into four subsets based on CD45RA and CD27. Blood was obtained from a few healthy volunteers, and the blood from each volunteer was fractionated into CD4 and CD8 T cells and subsequently into four differentiation subsets. Around 120 ml of peripheral blood was collected from each donor, and PBMC were isolated by Ficoll-Paque PLUS density-gradient centrifugation. Sorted cells were lysed in RLT buffer, after which RNA was extracted using a Qiagen RNeasy kit and stored at -80 degrees C.

The CDR3 goes from the cysteine to the phenylalanine over 17 residues. Left in the record is the CDR3 DNA by itself, 51 bases read in frame from the first base. V ends up 2 bases short and J 2 bases short, with an unmatched junction base count of 4. The germline V gene encodes CDR1 SGHTA and CDR2 FQGNSA. This sample was taken from a study of naive and memory T cell subsets (dated by TCRdb to the late 2010s). The study in broad terms: The study applied an open-source, UMI-based TCR alpha and beta sequencing pipeline to sorted naive and memory peripheral blood T cell subsets. RNA was DNase-treated and reverse transcribed with TCR constant-region primers, mostly using SuperScript III. Complete agreement was observed between the functional CMV T cell responses and the IgG serology results. General findings and caveats noted by the study authors: Following error correction, more than 90% of naive TCR sequences occurred only once, which made naive abundance distributions much steeper than those of memory subsets. A few larger clonotypes were found in naive repertoires, especially CD8, and these larger clonotypes were possibly memory cells re-expressing CD45RA. RNA-based TCR counts may be influenced by expression changes linked to T cell activation and differentiation. Each clonotype was defined as a single alpha or beta chain sequence rather than as a paired alpha/beta receptor. TCR abundance followed a power law whose exponent differed between naive and memory subsets but was consistent across the three individuals. The repertoire findings for the naive and memory subsets could not be validated against a ground truth, as none was available. In both CD4 and CD8 cells, going from naive through CM, EM and EMRA, the Gini index went up while Shannon and inverse Simpson diversity went down.

Libraries came from UMI-ligation and nested PCR. An equimolar mix of two oligonucleotides covering both TRBC1 and TRBC2 was used as the beta constant-region primer. Four rounds of PCR, combining the SP2 primer with nested alpha and beta constant-region primers, were used to amplify the ligated cDNA. A single-stranded oligonucleotide carrying the SP2 primer and a 12-nucleotide UMI was ligated to the 3' end of the cDNA by T4 RNA ligase 1. The ligation reaction was kept at 16 degrees C for roughly 18-24 hours. PCR2 was typically performed as a SYBR Green qPCR and was stopped at a predetermined threshold so that over-amplification was prevented. All purifications after the first were performed with Agencourt AMPure XP magnetic beads. Library amounts were measured by Qubit and library quality was assessed on a TapeStation, where the main peak was expected at around 650 bp. Pooled libraries were sequenced on an Illumina MiSeq using v2 2x251 paired-end kits, and typically about 0.95-2.1 million reads were obtained per sample. Each sample was pooled at about 4 nM, and roughly 4.5-8% PhiX was included to help cluster recognition. Under the source paper's analysis protocol: Using tag matching that tolerated one base-pair mismatch, Decombinator assigned V and J genes to FASTQ reads that had been processed by Demultiplexor. By using UMIs, Collapsinator corrected both sequencing errors and the frequency errors caused by PCR heterogeneity. CDR3Translator translated TCRs and extracted CDR3s from the conserved cysteine to the FGXG phenylalanine, flagging non-productive sequences. Gini, Shannon entropy and inverse Simpson indices were calculated on repertoires that had been subsampled to equal numbers of UMI-defined TCRs. Clonotype abundance distributions were fitted to a power law by maximum likelihood within the linear range. When run on a single naive CD8 sample, MIGEC and the pipeline yielded similar UMI counts, similar unique TCR numbers and similar clonal distributions. In one analysis, naive TCRs also found in any memory subset of the same donor were removed from the naive repertoire. Repertoires were searched for 7,322 CMV-associated CDR3 sequences compiled from VDJdb and a published dataset. The public reads were reanalyzed by TCRdb: fastp trimming at Q25, MiXCR alignment, in-frame beta chains only. A single entry per CDR3 protein holds the most common genes and DNA from its merged rows. The V and J calls shown here were made by TCRdb, not taken from the authors' results. Here the sample has tens of thousands of distinct CDR3 sequences; about 8.2% occur a single time. The ten largest clones capture 1.2% of the sample.

The clonotype originates from a human donor in good health. The V gene is TRBV7-2 and the J gene is TRBJ2-5, and 14 junction bases match TRBD2. Sequencing was performed on naive CD8+ T cells from blood. Interpreted using the paper, the cell subset or site label stands for: naive T cells, CD45RA high CD27+. CDR3 loop: CASSLSGLAGVQETQYF. In nucleotides, the sequence is TGTGCCAGCAGCTTATCGGGACTAGCGGGGGTACAAGAGACCCAGTACTTC.